This T cell receptor (beta chain) comes out of a study of CD8 T cells in ankylosing spondylitis (TCRdb year 2017). Describing the broader study: To find TCR variants linked to disease, the study profiled T cell receptor beta repertoires in ankylosing spondylitis patients and healthy donors. The full study cohort was made up of 25 ankylosing spondylitis patients and over 90 healthy donors. Peripheral blood was sampled, and synovial fluid was also collected from ankylosing spondylitis patients.

The CDR3 starts with the cysteine, ends with the phenylalanine, and has 13 residues. The DNA shown is the 39-base CDR3, in frame from base 1. The germline V gene encodes CDR1 MNHEY and CDR2 SMNVEV (reference sequence). Trimming takes 7 bases from V and 4 bases from J, and the germline ends sit 10 bases apart. What the authors observed across the whole study: In peripheral blood, the disease-linked clones were found at relatively low frequencies and had a CD8+ phenotype. Significant enrichment of the disease-linked clones was reported in matched synovial fluid samples from ankylosing spondylitis patients. Blood from ankylosing spondylitis patients appeared to be characterized by a TCR beta motif made up of several highly homologous amino acid variants. Some motif variants were previously reported in synovial fluid and blood of reactive arthritis patients, suggesting common disease-initiation mechanisms.

At least ten counts were recorded for this clonotype. Its target antigen remains unknown. No much larger clone is present one base from it, and per-base qualities are unavailable. The reads were generated on an Illumina HiSeq 2500. Quantitative 5'-RACE with molecular barcodes was used to prepare TCR beta libraries. Concerning the study's data processing: A new computational method, built on a probabilistic model of VDJ rearrangement, was used to identify disease-linked TCR variants. TCRdb reran the public reads through fastp at Q25 and MiXCR, keeping productive beta chains. Identical CDR3 proteins give one entry, which carries the most common genes and DNA. The V and J calls here are based on TCRdb, not the publication. The sample table lists roughly 180,000 distinct CDR3 sequences, roughly 13% of them with a count of one. 11% of the sample is in the top ten clones.

The chain links TRBV27 with TRBJ1-4; no D gene call is confident. The specimen was blood, either unsorted or a sorted T cell fraction (not recorded which). The sequence was collected from a female donor with ankylosing spondylitis or in good health (not recorded which). The CDR3 region has the sequence CASIGVVNEKLFF. The nucleotides read TGTGCCAGCATCGGGGTGGTTAATGAAAAACTGTTTTTT.